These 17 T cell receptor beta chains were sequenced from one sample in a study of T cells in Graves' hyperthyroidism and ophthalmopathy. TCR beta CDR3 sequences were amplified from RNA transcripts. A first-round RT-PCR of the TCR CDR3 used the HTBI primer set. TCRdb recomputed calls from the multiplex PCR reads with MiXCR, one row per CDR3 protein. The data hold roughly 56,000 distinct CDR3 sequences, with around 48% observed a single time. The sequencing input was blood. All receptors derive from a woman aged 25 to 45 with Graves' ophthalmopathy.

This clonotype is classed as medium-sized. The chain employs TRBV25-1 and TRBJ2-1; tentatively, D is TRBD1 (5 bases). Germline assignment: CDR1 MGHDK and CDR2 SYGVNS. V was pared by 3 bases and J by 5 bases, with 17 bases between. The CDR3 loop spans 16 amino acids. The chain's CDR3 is CASSEKGPLINNEQFF. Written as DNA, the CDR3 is TGTGCCAGCAGTGAGAAGGGGCCCCTAATCAACAATGAGCAGTTCTTC.

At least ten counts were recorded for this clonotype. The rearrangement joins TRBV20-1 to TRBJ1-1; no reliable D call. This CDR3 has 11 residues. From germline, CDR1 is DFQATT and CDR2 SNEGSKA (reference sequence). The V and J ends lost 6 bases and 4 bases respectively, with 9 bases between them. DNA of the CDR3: TGCAGTGCCTATCCCTTCACTGAAGCTTTCTTT. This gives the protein CSAYPFTEAFF.

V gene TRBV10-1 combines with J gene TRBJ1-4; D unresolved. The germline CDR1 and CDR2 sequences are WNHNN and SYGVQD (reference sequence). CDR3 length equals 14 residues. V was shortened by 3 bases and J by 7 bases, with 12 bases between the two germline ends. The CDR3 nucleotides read TGCGCCAGCAGTGAATTGATCGACACTGAAAAACTGTTTTTT. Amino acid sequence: CASSELIDTEKLFF.

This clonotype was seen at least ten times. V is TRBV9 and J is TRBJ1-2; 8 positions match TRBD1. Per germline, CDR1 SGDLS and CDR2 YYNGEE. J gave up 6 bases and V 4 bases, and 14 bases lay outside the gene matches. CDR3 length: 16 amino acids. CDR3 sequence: CASSPLGQGRADGYTF. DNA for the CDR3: TGTGCCAGCAGCCCACTAGGACAGGGACGTGCGGATGGCTACACCTTC.

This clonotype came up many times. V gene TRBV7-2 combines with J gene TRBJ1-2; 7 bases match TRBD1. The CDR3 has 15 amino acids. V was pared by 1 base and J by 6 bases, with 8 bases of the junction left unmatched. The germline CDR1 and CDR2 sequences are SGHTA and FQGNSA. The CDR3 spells CASSLGPGQSHGYTF. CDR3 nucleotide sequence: TGTGCCAGCAGCTTAGGCCCGGGACAGTCGCATGGCTACACCTTC.

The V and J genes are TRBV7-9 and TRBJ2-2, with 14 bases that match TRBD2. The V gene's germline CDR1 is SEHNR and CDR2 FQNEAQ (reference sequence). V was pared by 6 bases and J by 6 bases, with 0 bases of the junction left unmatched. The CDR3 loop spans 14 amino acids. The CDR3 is CASRGLAGAGELFF. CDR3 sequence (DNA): TGTGCCAGCAGGGGACTAGCGGGAGCCGGGGAGCTGTTTTTT.

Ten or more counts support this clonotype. The CDR3 sequence: CASSLTLNTEAFF. CDR3 nucleotides: TGTGCCAGCAGTTTAACCCTGAACACTGAAGCTTTCTTT. V is TRBV12-3 or TRBV12-4 and J is TRBJ1-1; D gene unclear. This CDR3 contains 13 residues. With 2 bases removed from V and 0 bases from J, the gap between germline ends came to 4 bases.

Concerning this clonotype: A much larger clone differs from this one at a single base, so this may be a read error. In nucleotides, the CDR3 is TGTGCCCGGACCCGGGATTACAATGAGCAGTTCTTC. This encodes CARTRDYNEQFF. The chain employs TRBV30 and TRBJ2-1, with D tentatively TRBD2 (5 bases). Trimming left V 8 bases short and J 4 bases short, with 12 bases between. This CDR3 is 12 amino acids long. The germline gives CDR1 GTSNPN, CDR2 SVGIG (reference sequence).

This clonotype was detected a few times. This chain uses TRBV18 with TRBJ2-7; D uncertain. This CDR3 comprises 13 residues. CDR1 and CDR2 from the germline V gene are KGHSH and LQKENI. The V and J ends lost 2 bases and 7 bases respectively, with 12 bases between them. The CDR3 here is CASSPTTQAEQYF. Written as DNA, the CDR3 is TGTGCCAGCTCACCAACTACACAAGCGGAGCAGTACTTC.

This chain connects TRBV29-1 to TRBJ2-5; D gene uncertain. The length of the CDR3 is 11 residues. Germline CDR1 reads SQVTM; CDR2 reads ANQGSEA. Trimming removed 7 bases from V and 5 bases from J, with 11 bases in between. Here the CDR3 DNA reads TGCAGCGGGAGAGGATGGGAGACCCAGTACTTC. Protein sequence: CSGRGWETQYF.

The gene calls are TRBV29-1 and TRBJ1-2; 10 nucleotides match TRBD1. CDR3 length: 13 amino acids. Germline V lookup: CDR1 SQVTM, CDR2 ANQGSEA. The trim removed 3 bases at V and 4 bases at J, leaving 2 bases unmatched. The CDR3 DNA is TGCAGCGTTGAGACAGGGGGCGTCTATGGCTACACCTTC. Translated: CSVETGGVYGYTF.

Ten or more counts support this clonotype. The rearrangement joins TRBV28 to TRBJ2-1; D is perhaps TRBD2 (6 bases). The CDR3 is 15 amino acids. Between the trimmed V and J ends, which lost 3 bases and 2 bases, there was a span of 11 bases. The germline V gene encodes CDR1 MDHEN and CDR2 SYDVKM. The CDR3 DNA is TGTGCCAGCAGTTTGCTGGGGGGACCCTACAATGAGCAGTTCTTC. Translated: CASSLLGGPYNEQFF. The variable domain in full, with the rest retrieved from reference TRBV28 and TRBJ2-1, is DVKVTQSSRYLVKRTGEKVFLECVQDMDHENMFWYRQDPGLGLRLIYFSYDVKMKEKGDIPEGYSVSREKKERFSLILESASTNQTSMYLCASSLLGGPYNEQFFGPGTRLTVL.

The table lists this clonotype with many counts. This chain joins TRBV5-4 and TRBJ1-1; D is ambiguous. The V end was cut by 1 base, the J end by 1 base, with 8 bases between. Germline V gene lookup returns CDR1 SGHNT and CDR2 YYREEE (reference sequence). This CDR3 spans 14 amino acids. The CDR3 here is CASSLRLGNTEAFF. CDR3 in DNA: TGTGCCAGCAGCTTGAGACTTGGGAACACTGAAGCTTTCTTT. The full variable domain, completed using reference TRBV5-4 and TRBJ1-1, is ETGVTQSPTHLIKTRGQQVTLRCSSQSGHNTVSWYQQALGQGPQFIFQYYREEENGRGNFPPRFSGLQFPNYSSELNVNALELDDSALYLCASSLRLGNTEAFFGQGTRLTVV.

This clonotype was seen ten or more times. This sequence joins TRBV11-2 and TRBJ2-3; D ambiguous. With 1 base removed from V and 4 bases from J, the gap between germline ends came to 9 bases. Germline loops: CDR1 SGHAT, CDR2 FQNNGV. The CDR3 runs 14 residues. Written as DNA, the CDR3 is TGTGCCAGCAGCTTAGGTCTAGGTTCAGATACGCAGTATTTT. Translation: CASSLGLGSDTQYF. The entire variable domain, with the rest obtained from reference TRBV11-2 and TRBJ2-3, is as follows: EAGVAQSPRYKIIEKRQSVAFWCNPISGHATLYWYQQILGQGPKLLIQFQNNGVVDDSQLPKDRFSAERLKGVDSTLKIQPAKLEDSAVYLCASSLGLGSDTQYFGPGTRLTVL.

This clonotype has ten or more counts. Here the CDR3 reads CASSFSGRATYEQYF. CDR3 DNA sequence: TGTGCCAGCAGCTTTAGCGGGCGAGCGACCTACGAGCAGTACTTC. The rearrangement joins TRBV7-2 to TRBJ2-7, with 7 positions matching TRBD2. V lost 3 bases and J lost 2; bases outside the gene matches: 7. Germline V gene lookup returns CDR1 SGHTA and CDR2 FQGNSA. The CDR3 contains 15 residues.

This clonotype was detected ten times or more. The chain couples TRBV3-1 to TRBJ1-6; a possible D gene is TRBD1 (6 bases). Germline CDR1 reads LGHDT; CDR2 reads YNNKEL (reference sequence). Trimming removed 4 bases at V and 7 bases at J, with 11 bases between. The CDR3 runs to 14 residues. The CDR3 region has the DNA TGTGCCAGCAGCCCGGGACACCGGAATTCACCCCTCCACTTT. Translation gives CASSPGHRNSPLHF.

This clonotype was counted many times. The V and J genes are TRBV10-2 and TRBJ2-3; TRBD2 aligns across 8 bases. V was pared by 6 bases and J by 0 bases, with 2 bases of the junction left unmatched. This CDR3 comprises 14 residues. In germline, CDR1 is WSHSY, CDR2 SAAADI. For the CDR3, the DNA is TGCGCCAGCAGACTAGCGGAAAGCACAGATACGCAGTATTTT. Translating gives CASRLAESTDTQYF.